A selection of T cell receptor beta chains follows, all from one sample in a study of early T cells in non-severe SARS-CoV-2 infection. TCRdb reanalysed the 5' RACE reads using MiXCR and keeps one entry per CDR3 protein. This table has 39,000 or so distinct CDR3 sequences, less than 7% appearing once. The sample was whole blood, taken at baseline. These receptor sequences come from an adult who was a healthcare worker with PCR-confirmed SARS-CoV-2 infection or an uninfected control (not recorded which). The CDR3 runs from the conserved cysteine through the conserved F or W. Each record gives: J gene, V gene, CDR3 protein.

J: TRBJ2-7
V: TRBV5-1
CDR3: CASSIWTGVAEQYF

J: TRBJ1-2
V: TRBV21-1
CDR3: CASSKELNSPLGYTF

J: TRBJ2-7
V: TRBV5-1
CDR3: CASSFTRDSYEQYF

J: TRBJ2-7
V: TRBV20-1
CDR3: CSARVASTYEQYF

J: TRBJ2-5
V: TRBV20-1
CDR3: CSAPISGGSWAQYF

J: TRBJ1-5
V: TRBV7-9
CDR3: CASSLSTGVGQPQHF

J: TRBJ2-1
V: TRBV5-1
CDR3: CASSFQGARIGEQFF

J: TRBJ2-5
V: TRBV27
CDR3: CASSFGTGRGETQYF

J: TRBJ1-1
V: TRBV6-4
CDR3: CASRSHLNTEAFF

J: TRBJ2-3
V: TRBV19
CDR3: CASSPGQGAVFTDTQYF

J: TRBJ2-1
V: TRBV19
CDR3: CASSISSGGLSREFF

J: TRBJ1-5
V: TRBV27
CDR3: CASRGNSNQPQHF

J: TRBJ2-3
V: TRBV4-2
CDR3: CASSRPRGASTDTQYF

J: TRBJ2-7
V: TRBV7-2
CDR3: CASSLQRTLDEQYF